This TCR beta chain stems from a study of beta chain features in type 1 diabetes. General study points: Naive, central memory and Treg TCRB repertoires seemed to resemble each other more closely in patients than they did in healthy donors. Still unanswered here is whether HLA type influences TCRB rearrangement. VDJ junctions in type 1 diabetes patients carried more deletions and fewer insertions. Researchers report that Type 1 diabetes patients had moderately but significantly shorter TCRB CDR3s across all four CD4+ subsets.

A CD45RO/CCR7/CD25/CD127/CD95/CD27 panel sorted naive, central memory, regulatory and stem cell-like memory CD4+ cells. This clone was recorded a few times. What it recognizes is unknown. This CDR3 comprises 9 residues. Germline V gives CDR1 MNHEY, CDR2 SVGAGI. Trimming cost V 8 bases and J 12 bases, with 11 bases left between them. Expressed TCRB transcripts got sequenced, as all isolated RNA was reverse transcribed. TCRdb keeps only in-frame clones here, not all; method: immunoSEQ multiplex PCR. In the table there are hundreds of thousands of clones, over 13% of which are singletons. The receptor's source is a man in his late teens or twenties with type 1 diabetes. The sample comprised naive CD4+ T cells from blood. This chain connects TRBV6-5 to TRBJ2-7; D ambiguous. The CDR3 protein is CASGQKWYF. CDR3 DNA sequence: TGTGCCAGCGGGCAGAAGTGGTACTTC.